This record covers a single T cell receptor (beta chain). Antigen: not known. The CDR3 length is 17 residues. Germline V gene lookup returns CDR1 SGHTA and CDR2 FQGNSA. J gave up 6 bases and V 3 bases, and 14 bases lay outside the gene matches. This record belongs to a study of shared clonotypes between healthy human individuals. Study-level findings and limits: Generally, naive subsets (rather than memory subsets) showed larger estimated richness.

Healthy and HIV-negative, the adult donors had no recent acute infections or vaccinations. Replicate PCRs run on sorted subsets employed 150 to 250 ng DNA, 30,000 to 35,000 T cell genomes. Authors' processing steps: ImmunoSEQ sequences covered only the junction and lacked quality scores; filtering therefore differed. The data were produced by immunoSEQ multiplex PCR, yet TCRdb's version contains in-frame clones alone and is incomplete. Clone size and V and J calls were adopted from that table, with D and trimming inferred from the DNA. The sample carries 2 million to 2.5 million clones, 90% to 95% recorded once.

The clonotype originates from a man between 18 and 35 years old in good health. Some clones in this sample may be carry-over from other donors' samples. The sequenced material came from naive CD4+ T cells from PBMCs. Subset here: CD45RA+ positively selected. This chain joins TRBV7-2 and TRBJ2-7, with 10 bases identical to TRBD2. The CDR3 DNA is TGTGCCAGCAGCTTCAGACTAGCGGGTGCGAGGGGATTCGAGCAGTACTTC. Translated: CASSFRLAGARGFEQYF.